A single sample is the source of the 28 T cell receptor beta chains below, sequenced in a study of blood T cell repertoires in COVID-19. The repertoire was sequenced with immunoSEQ multiplex PCR; TCRdb's copy has only in-frame clones and lacks some. The sample records fewer than 250,000 clones, 70% to 90% being singletons. The sample comprised peripheral blood. The receptors shown here come from a woman between 65 and 79 years old with active or convalescent COVID-19.

This rearrangement joins TRBV29-1 to TRBJ2-5; TRBD2 aligns across 8 bases. The CDR3 has 13 residues. J was trimmed by 5 bases and V by 7 bases; bases with no gene match: 9. CDR1 and CDR2 (germline): SQVTM, ANQGSEA. CDR3 in amino acids: CSALTLAGETQYF. The CDR3, as DNA: TGCAGCGCCTTGACCCTAGCGGGTGAGACCCAGTACTTC.

This clone was seen once. The rearrangement joins TRBV4-2 to TRBJ1-4; maybe TRBD1 (5 bases). This CDR3 has 15 amino acids. Germline V gene data show CDR1 as LGHNA and CDR2 as YNFKEQ. Trimming took off 0 bases at V and 10 bases at J, with 15 bases between the two ends. CDR3 loop: CASSQDLGQGGKLFF. In DNA form, the CDR3 reads TGTGCCAGCAGCCAAGATTTAGGGCAGGGAGGAAAACTGTTTTTT.

V is TRBV9 and J is TRBJ2-3; D is perhaps TRBD2 (5 bases). The CDR3 spans 14 residues. V was pared by 4 bases and J by 3 bases, with 12 bases between. Germline CDR1 SGDLS, CDR2 YYNGEE. CDR3 in amino acids: CASSPRLMTDTQYF. The CDR3 nucleotides read TGTGCCAGCAGCCCCCGACTAATGACAGATACGCAGTATTTT. Filled out from reference TRBV9 and TRBJ2-3, the complete variable domain reads DSGVTQTPKHLITATGQRVTLRCSPRSGDLSVYWYQQSLDQGLQFLIQYYNGEERAKGNILERFSAQQFPDLHSELNLSSLELGDSALYFCASSPRLMTDTQYFGPGTRLTVL.

The V call is TRBV5-4, the J call TRBJ2-3, with 7 bases that match TRBD2. Losses at the gene ends were 4 bases for V and 7 bases for J; bases not matched to a gene: 12. The germline gives CDR1 SGHNT, CDR2 YYREEE (reference sequence). This CDR3 region has 15 residues. As DNA, the CDR3 is TGTGCCAGCAGCCCCGGGACTACAGTCACCTATACGCAGTATTTT. As protein: CASSPGTTVTYTQYF.

V usage is TRBV5-4 and J usage is TRBJ1-1, with 7 nucleotides matching TRBD1. The V gene's germline CDR1 is SGHNT and CDR2 YYREEE (reference sequence). The V segment lost 0 bases and the J segment 1 base; nucleotides outside the gene matches: 3. This CDR3 comprises 15 residues. CDR3 coding DNA: TGTGCCAGCAGCTTGGTCGACAGGGAGAACACTGAAGCTTTCTTT. Its protein is CASSLVDRENTEAFF.

This clone came up a few times. The J gene is TRBJ2-7, the V gene TRBV4-2, with D perhaps matching TRBD1 (6 bases). CDR3 size: 13 residues. V was shortened by 2 bases and J by 7 bases, with 12 bases between the two germline ends. CDR1 is LGHNA, CDR2 YNFKEQ, per germline. CDR3 residues: CASSQKRQGEQYF. As DNA, the CDR3 is TGTGCCAGCAGCCAAAAACGGCAGGGGGAGCAGTACTTC.

The gene calls are TRBV6-2 or TRBV6-3 and TRBJ2-7; 13 bases are a match to TRBD2. The CDR3 is made up of 15 amino acids. The germline V gene encodes CDR1 MNHEY and CDR2 SVGEGT. V shed 6 bases, J shed 0 bases, and the junction held 2 bases outside the gene matches. The CDR3: CASSRTSGGSYEQYF. CDR3 DNA: TGTGCCAGCAGCCGGACTAGCGGGGGCTCCTACGAGCAGTACTTC.

A few counts support this clone. J is TRBJ1-4 and V is TRBV19; a weak D match, TRBD1 (5 bases). Germline CDR1 LNHDA, CDR2 SQIVND (reference sequence). Trimming shortened V by 4 bases and J by 4 bases, and 13 bases separated the two germline ends. The CDR3 totals 15 residues. This CDR3 is CASSTDRMLNEKLFF. The DNA for the CDR3 is TGTGCCAGTAGTACCGACAGAATGCTTAATGAAAAACTGTTTTTT.

The CDR3 spells CASSPYRTSGFYNEQFF. CDR3 nucleotides: TGTGCCAGCTCACCTTACCGGACTAGCGGGTTTTACAATGAGCAGTTCTTC. The chain combines TRBV18 with TRBJ2-1, with 11 bases that match TRBD2. From germline, CDR1 is KGHSH and CDR2 LQKENI. This CDR3 has 17 amino acids. J gave up 4 bases and V 3 bases, and 8 bases lay outside the gene matches. The whole variable domain, remainder taken from reference TRBV18 and TRBJ2-1, is NAGVMQNPRHLVRRRGQEARLRCSPMKGHSHVYWYRQLPEEGLKFMVYLQKENIIDESGMPKERFSAEFPKEGPSILRIQQVVRGDSAAYFCASSPYRTSGFYNEQFFGPGTRLTVL.

The rearrangement links TRBV12-3 or TRBV12-4 to TRBJ1-3; a weak D match, TRBD1 (6 bases). The CDR3 runs 13 residues. V was cut by 2 bases and J by 4 bases, with 6 bases left in between. The CDR3 region is CASSLQGGNTIYF. The CDR3 DNA sequence: TGTGCCAGCAGTTTACAGGGGGGAAACACCATATATTTT.

The chain is built from TRBV29-1 and TRBJ2-5; the D gene is possibly TRBD2 (6 bases). Trimming removed 2 bases from V and 1 base from J, with 8 bases in between. Germline V gene data show CDR1 as SQVTM and CDR2 as ANQGSEA. This CDR3 contains 13 residues. CDR3 in amino acids: CSVEPGVQETQYF. The CDR3 coding sequence is TGCAGCGTTGAACCGGGGGTCCAAGAGACCCAGTACTTC.

The rearrangement uses TRBV5-1 and TRBJ2-5, with D unclear. Germline V lookup: CDR1 SGHRS, CDR2 YFSETQ. The CDR3 is 14 amino acids. Deletions cut 1 base from V and 5 bases from J, with 12 bases between. The CDR3 loop reads CASSLYVPSETQYF. The CDR3 DNA reads as TGCGCCAGCAGCTTGTATGTCCCTTCGGAGACCCAGTACTTC. The complete variable domain, with remaining parts taken from reference TRBV5-1 and TRBJ2-5, reads KAGVTQTPRYLIKTRGQQVTLSCSPISGHRSVSWYQQTPGQGLQFLFEYFSETQRNKGNFPGRFSGRQFSNSRSEMNVSTLELGDSALYLCASSLYVPSETQYFGPGTRLLVL.

The V and J genes are TRBV4-2 and TRBJ1-5, with a tentative D call TRBD1 (5 bases). This CDR3 region has 14 residues. The ends were cut back, 4 bases at V and 5 bases at J, with 12 bases in the middle. CDR1 is LGHNA and CDR2 is YNFKEQ in the germline V gene. The CDR3 coding sequence is TGTGCCAGCAGCCCTGCGGGGGAAGATCAGCCCCAGCATTTT. Its translation is CASSPAGEDQPQHF.

V usage is TRBV27 and J usage is TRBJ1-1; the match to TRBD1 covers 10 bases. The CDR3 is made up of 14 amino acids. CDR1 MNHEY and CDR2 SMNVEV come from the germline V gene (reference sequence). The V gene end was trimmed by 3 bases and the J gene end by 12 bases; junction bases not matched to a gene: 10. CDR3 nucleotide sequence: TGTGCCAGCAGTTTCCGTGACAGGGGGCGCGAGACTTTCTTT. Its translation: CASSFRDRGRETFF.

CDR3 bases: TGTGCCAGCTCACCACCGAGTCAGGGGGCGCATGGGGGCTACACCTTC. This sequence encodes CASSPPSQGAHGGYTF. This chain connects TRBV18 to TRBJ1-2; 8 bases are shared with TRBD1. Germline V gene sequence: CDR1 KGHSH, CDR2 LQKENI. This CDR3 contains 16 residues. Germline trimming cut 0 bases from V and 8 bases from J; bases unmatched to any gene: 11.

This rearrangement joins TRBV11-2 to TRBJ1-3; D gene unclear. This CDR3 has 15 residues. Between the trimmed V and J ends, which lost 2 bases and 0 bases, there was a span of 8 bases. CDR1 is SGHAT and CDR2 is FQNNGV in the germline V gene. The CDR3 nucleotides read TGTGCCAGCAGCTTATACACCTCCTCTGGAAACACCATATATTTT. As protein: CASSLYTSSGNTIYF.

The gene calls are TRBV3-1 (or the pseudogene TRBV3-2) and TRBJ1-2, with 8 bases fitting TRBD1. Germline V gene data show CDR1 as LGHDT and CDR2 as YNNKEL (reference sequence). Germline trimming cut 3 bases from V and 4 bases from J; bases unmatched to any gene: 7. This CDR3 has 15 residues. The CDR3 DNA reads as TGTGCCAGCAGCCACCAGGGGGCCGGGTTCTATGGCTACACCTTC. Its translation: CASSHQGAGFYGYTF.

V and J are TRBV7-8 and TRBJ2-1; 9 bases match TRBD1. The CDR3 spans 15 residues. The J segment lost 4 bases and the V segment lost 5 bases, leaving 6 bases of the junction unmatched. The V gene's germline CDR1 is SGHVS and CDR2 FQNEAQ. Written as DNA, the CDR3 is TGTGCCAGCAGCACCGGGACAGGGACTTACAATGAGCAGTTCTTC. This translates into CASSTGTGTYNEQFF.

This chain connects TRBV30 to TRBJ1-2, with TRBD1 matching over 9 bases. This CDR3 is built from 15 residues. The trim removed 3 bases at V and 0 bases at J, leaving 5 bases unmatched. Looked up from germline, CDR1 is GTSNPN and CDR2 is SVGIG (reference sequence). The CDR3: CAWRGDRAANYGYTF. In DNA, the CDR3 is TGTGCCTGGAGAGGGGACAGGGCAGCTAACTATGGCTACACCTTC.

The V gene is TRBV5-1, the J gene TRBJ2-2; 7 bases fit TRBD1. This CDR3 is 15 amino acids long. V gave up 2 bases and J gave up 3 bases; unmatched junction bases: 4. Germline assignment: CDR1 SGHRS and CDR2 YFSETQ. The CDR3 DNA reads TGCGCCAGCAGCTTTTACAGGGGTGACACCGGGGAGCTGTTTTTT. Translating gives CASSFYRGDTGELFF. Complete variable domain (other parts from reference TRBV5-1 and TRBJ2-2): KAGVTQTPRYLIKTRGQQVTLSCSPISGHRSVSWYQQTPGQGLQFLFEYFSETQRNKGNFPGRFSGRQFSNSRSEMNVSTLELGDSALYLCASSFYRGDTGELFFGEGSRLTVL.

This chain uses TRBV7-2 with TRBJ2-7; 8 positions agree with TRBD2. This CDR3 contains 13 residues. Trimming removed 5 bases from V and 4 bases from J; junction bases left unmatched: 4. CDR1 and CDR2 (germline): SGHTA, FQGNSA. CDR3 amino acids: CASSRGGDYEQYF. CDR3 in DNA: TGTGCCAGCAGCCGGGGGGGAGATTACGAGCAGTACTTC. The full variable domain, its missing parts supplied by reference TRBV7-2 and TRBJ2-7, is GAGVSQSPSNKVTEKGKDVELRCDPISGHTALYWYRQSLGQGLEFLIYFQGNSAPDKSGLPSDRFSAERTGGSVSTLTIQRTQQEDSAVYLCASSRGGDYEQYFGPGTRLTVT.

The gene calls are TRBV7-9 and TRBJ1-6; D not resolved. The CDR3 runs 14 residues. With 5 bases removed from V and 9 bases from J, the gap between germline ends came to 14 bases. The germline V gene has CDR1 SEHNR and CDR2 FQNEAQ (reference sequence). The chain's CDR3 is CASSRDSLISPLHF. CDR3 DNA: TGTGCCAGCAGCCGGGATTCCCTAATTTCACCCCTCCACTTT.

The chain has TRBV10-3 and TRBJ1-2; 9 bases are shared with TRBD1. The germline gives CDR1 ENHRY, CDR2 SYGVKD. There are 17 residues in the CDR3. The J segment lost 5 bases and the V segment lost 3 bases, leaving 13 bases of the junction unmatched. The DNA of the CDR3 is TGTGCCATCAGTGAATCGCCCGGGACAGGGTGGAGGTATGGCTACACCTTC. It encodes CAISESPGTGWRYGYTF.

This chain connects TRBV3-1 (or the pseudogene TRBV3-2) to TRBJ2-4; 8 nucleotides match TRBD2. Germline CDR1 reads LGHDT; CDR2 reads YNNKEL (reference sequence). This CDR3 has 15 residues. With 4 bases clipped from V and 9 bases from J, the junction kept 11 bases outside the gene matches. The CDR3 region is CASSRLTGGPSIQYF. For the CDR3, the DNA is TGTGCCAGCAGCCGCCTCACGGGAGGGCCGAGCATTCAGTACTTC.

This clone was detected only a few times. The chain employs TRBV7-8 and TRBJ1-3; 7 bases fit TRBD1. With 3 bases clipped from V and 10 bases from J, the junction kept 3 bases outside the gene matches. Germline V gene data show CDR1 as SGHVS and CDR2 as FQNEAQ. This CDR3 region has 12 residues. CDR3 nucleotides: TGTGCCAGCAGCTTGACAGGGCCGACCATATATTTT. This translates into CASSLTGPTIYF.

This chain connects TRBV7-2 to TRBJ2-1, with TRBD2 identical over 14 bases. Germline CDR1 and CDR2: SGHTA and FQGNSA. This CDR3 region has 16 residues. The V gene end was trimmed by 4 bases and the J gene end by 10 bases; junction bases not matched to a gene: 9. The CDR3 nucleotides read TGTGCCAGCAGCTCCCGACTAGCGGGGGGGGCGAGCGAGCAGTTCTTC. As protein: CASSSRLAGGASEQFF. Based on the CDR3 plus reference TRBV7-2 and TRBJ2-1, the full variable domain is GAGVSQSPSNKVTEKGKDVELRCDPISGHTALYWYRQSLGQGLEFLIYFQGNSAPDKSGLPSDRFSAERTGGSVSTLTIQRTQQEDSAVYLCASSSRLAGGASEQFFGPGTRLTVL.

V and J are TRBV28 and TRBJ1-5; 9 nucleotides line up with TRBD1. After removal of 6 bases from V and 0 bases from J, the junction contained 12 bases not matched to a gene. This CDR3 region has 18 residues. Germline values: CDR1 MDHEN, CDR2 SYDVKM. The chain's CDR3 is CASRSTGGGGYSNQPQHF. CDR3 nucleotides: TGTGCCAGCAGATCCACAGGGGGCGGAGGGTATAGCAATCAGCCCCAGCATTTT.

The chain employs TRBV27 and TRBJ2-3, with TRBD2 as a possible D gene (5 bases). The germline CDR1 and CDR2 sequences are MNHEY and SMNVEV (reference sequence). V was clipped by 6 bases and J by 1 base, with 11 bases between them. CDR3 length: 14 residues. CDR3 DNA sequence: TGTGCCAGCAGGGAGGCGTTGGGCACAGATACGCAGTATTTT. Residues: CASREALGTDTQYF.